One sample yielded the 2 T cell receptor beta chains listed below, sequenced in a study of cytomegalovirus exposure and HLA in healthy donors. Using immunoSEQ multiplex PCR, the repertoire was profiled, and TCRdb retains in-frame clones only, with some absent. Among 120,000 or so clones listed, roughly 87% were seen once. The specimen sequenced was PBMCs. The receptors shown here come from a young woman in good health and CMV-seronegative.

The chain couples TRBV27 to TRBJ2-5; 10 bases are a match to TRBD2. CDR3 length equals 16 residues. V shed 4 bases and J 0 bases; nucleotides not matched to a gene: 5. In germline, CDR1 is MNHEY, CDR2 SMNVEV (reference sequence). For the CDR3, the DNA is TGTGCCAGCAGTTCCTTCCTAGCGGGGGACCAAGAGACCCAGTACTTC. Protein sequence: CASSSFLAGDQETQYF.

The chain has TRBV7-8 and TRBJ2-3; TRBD2 might be the D (6 bases). Trimming stripped 1 base from V and 1 base from J, with 12 bases between. Germline CDR1 reads SGHVS; CDR2 reads FQNEAQ. CDR3 length equals 16 residues. CDR3 in DNA: TGTGCCAGCAGCTTAGAAGTCCAGCGGGGCACAGATACGCAGTATTTT. Protein: CASSLEVQRGTDTQYF.